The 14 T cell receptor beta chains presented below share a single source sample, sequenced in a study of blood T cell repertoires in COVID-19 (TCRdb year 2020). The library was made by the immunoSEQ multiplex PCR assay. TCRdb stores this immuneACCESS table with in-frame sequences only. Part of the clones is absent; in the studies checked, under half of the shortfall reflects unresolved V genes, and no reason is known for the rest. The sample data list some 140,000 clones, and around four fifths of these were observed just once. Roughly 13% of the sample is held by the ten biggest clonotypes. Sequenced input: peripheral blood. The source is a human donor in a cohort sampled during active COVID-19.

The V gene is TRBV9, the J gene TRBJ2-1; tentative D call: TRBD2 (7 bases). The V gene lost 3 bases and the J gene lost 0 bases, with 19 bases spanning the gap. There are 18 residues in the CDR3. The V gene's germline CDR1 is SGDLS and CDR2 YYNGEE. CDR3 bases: TGTGCCAGCAGCGCACAGGCTATCGGGGGGCCCTCCTACAATGAGCAGTTCTTC. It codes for CASSAQAIGGPSYNEQFF.

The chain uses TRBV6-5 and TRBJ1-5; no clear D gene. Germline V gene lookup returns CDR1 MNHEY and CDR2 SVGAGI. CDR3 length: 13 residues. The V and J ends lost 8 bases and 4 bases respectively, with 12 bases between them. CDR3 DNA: TGTGCCAGCCGGGCAGCGGGTAATCAGCCCCAGCATTTT. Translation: CASRAAGNQPQHF.

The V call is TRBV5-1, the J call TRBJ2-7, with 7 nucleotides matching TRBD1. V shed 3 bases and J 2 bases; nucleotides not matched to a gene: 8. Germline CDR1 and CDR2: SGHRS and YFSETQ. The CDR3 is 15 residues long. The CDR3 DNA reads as TGCGCCAGCAGCTCTCTGGACAGGCTACCCTACGAGCAGTACTTC. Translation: CASSSLDRLPYEQYF.

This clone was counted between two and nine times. The CDR3 region has the DNA TGTGCCAGTAGTACCCGGGGGGGGCCCAATCAGCCCCAGCATTTT. Translated, it gives CASSTRGGPNQPQHF. The V and J genes are TRBV19 and TRBJ1-5, with TRBD1 as a possible D gene (6 bases). The CDR3 covers 15 residues. The germline CDR1 and CDR2 sequences are LNHDA and SQIVND (reference sequence). Trimming shortened V by 4 bases and J by 3 bases, and 13 bases separated the two germline ends.

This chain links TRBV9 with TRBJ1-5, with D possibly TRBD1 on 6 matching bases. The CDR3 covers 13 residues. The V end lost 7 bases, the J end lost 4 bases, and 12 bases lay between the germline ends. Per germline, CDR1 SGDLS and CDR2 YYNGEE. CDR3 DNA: TGTGCCAGCGGGGGGGCAGCGAATCAGCCCCAGCATTTT. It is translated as CASGGAANQPQHF.

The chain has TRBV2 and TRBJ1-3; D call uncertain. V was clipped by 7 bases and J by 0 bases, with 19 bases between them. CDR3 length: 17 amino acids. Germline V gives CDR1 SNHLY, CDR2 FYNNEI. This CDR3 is CASNIPSDWGSGNTIYF. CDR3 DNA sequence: TGTGCCAGCAACATTCCCTCGGACTGGGGCTCTGGAAACACCATATATTTT.

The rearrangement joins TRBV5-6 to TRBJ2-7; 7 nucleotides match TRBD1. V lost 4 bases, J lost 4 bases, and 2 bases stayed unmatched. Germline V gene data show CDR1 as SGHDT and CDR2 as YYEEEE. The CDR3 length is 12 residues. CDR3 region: CASSVGQYEQYF. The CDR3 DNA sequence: TGTGCCAGCAGCGTGGGACAGTACGAGCAGTACTTC.

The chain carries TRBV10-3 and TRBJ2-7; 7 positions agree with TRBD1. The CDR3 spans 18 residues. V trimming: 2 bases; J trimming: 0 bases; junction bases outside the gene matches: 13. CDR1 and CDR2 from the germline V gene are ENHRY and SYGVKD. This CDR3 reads CAISEPSRRTGSSYEQYF. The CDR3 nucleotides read TGTGCCATCAGTGAGCCGTCCCGTAGGACAGGATCCTCCTACGAGCAGTACTTC.

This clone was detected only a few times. CDR3 region: CASSSGLAYEQYF. The CDR3 nucleotides read TGTGCCAGCAGTTCCGGACTGGCCTACGAGCAGTACTTC. The V call is TRBV27, the J call TRBJ2-7; D may be TRBD2 (5 bases). V lost 4 bases to trimming and J lost 2 bases, with 9 bases between them. The CDR3 spans 13 residues. Germline CDR1 is MNHEY and CDR2 is SMNVEV (reference sequence).

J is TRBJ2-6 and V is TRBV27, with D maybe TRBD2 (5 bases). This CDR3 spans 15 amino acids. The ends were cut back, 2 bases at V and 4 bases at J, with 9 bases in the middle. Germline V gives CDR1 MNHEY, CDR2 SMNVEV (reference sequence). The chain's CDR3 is CASSLMGRGANVLTF. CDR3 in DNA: TGTGCCAGCAGTTTAATGGGGAGAGGGGCCAACGTCCTGACTTTC.

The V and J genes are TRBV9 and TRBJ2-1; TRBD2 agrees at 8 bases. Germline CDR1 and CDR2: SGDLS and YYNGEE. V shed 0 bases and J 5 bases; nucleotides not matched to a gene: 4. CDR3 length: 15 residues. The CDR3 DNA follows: TGTGCCAGCAGCGTAGCGATAGCGGGAAACAATGAGCAGTTCTTC. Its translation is CASSVAIAGNNEQFF. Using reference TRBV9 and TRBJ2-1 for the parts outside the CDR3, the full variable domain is DSGVTQTPKHLITATGQRVTLRCSPRSGDLSVYWYQQSLDQGLQFLIQYYNGEERAKGNILERFSAQQFPDLHSELNLSSLELGDSALYFCASSVAIAGNNEQFFGPGTRLTVL.

The CDR3 here is CASSYLGRGAPTEAFF. The CDR3 bases are TGTGCCAGCAGCTATTTGGGGAGGGGGGCACCGACTGAAGCTTTCTTT. The genes are TRBV7-8 and TRBJ1-1, with D possibly matching TRBD1 (6 bases). In germline, CDR1 is SGHVS, CDR2 FQNEAQ. Between the trimmed V and J ends, which lost 4 bases and 5 bases, there was a span of 20 bases. This CDR3 has 16 residues. Together with reference TRBV7-8 and TRBJ1-1, the CDR3 gives the full variable domain: GAGVSQSPRYKVAKRGQDVALRCDPISGHVSLFWYQQALGQGPEFLTYFQNEAQLDKSGLPSDRFFAERPEGSVSTLKIQRTQQEDSAVYLCASSYLGRGAPTEAFFGQGTRLTVV.

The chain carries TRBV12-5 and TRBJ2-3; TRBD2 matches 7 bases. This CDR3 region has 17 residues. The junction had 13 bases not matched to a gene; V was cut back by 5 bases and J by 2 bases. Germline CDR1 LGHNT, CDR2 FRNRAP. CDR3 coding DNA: TGTGCTAGTGGTGGTGGATATAAAGCGGGGTTCACAGATACGCAGTATTTT. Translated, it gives CASGGGYKAGFTDTQYF.

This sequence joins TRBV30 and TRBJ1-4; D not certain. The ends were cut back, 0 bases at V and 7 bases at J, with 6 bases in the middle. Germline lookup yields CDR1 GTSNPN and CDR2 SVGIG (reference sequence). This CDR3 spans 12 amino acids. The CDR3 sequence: CAWSVRGEKLFF. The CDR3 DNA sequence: TGTGCCTGGAGTGTACGGGGTGAAAAACTGTTTTTT.